This T cell receptor beta chain was recovered during a study of blood T cell repertoires in COVID-19 (dated by TCRdb to about 2020). About the study as a whole: Samples covering the acute and convalescent phases of COVID-19 were provided by collaborators in the United States, Italy and Spain. Where available, HLA class I and class II types were obtained from metadata supplied by the sample provider rather than from assay-based typing. The samples were drawn from the first 160 participants of the ongoing ImmuneRACE study and from some 1,300 subjects provided by 6 global collaborators. A de-identified subject ID, COVID-19 status, age in years and sex were almost always included in the sample metadata. A freely available public database, intended as a resource for researchers studying the immune response to SARS-CoV-2, is where the repertoires were released. The material from the prospective study consisted of cDNA or gDNA derived from T cells, B-cell-depleted T cells, or PBMCs. The dataset comprised deeply sampled blood TCRbeta repertoires from subjects exposed to, actively infected with, or recovered from COVID-19. General study outcomes and caveats: The quantity of clinical and demographic metadata differed by source and by participant and was supplied without curation.

Comments on this clone: Its antigen is still unknown. There are no base qualities to consult, and no much larger clone falls within one base.

The immunoSEQ Assay, a bias-controlled multiplex PCR, was used to amplify TCRbeta CDR3 regions from genomic DNA. The paper's data handling went like this. Within the assay, amplification of reference gene primers was used to estimate how many nucleated cells each sample contained. To quantify the absolute abundance of each unique TCRbeta CDR3 rearrangement, sequence reads were collapsed and filtered. For each sample, productive Simpson clonality was calculated by taking the square root of Simpson's diversity index across productive rearrangements. Sourced from immuneACCESS, this table was stored by TCRdb with only in-frame sequences that have V and J called. A share of the clones is absent; for the studies checked, an unresolved V gene accounts for under half, and the remainder has no known explanation. V, J and clone size were drawn from that table, and D and trimming were deduced from the DNA. Within this sample are a few hundred thousand clones, with around nine tenths of them counted one time only. The ten largest clones capture over 1% of the sample.

The CDR3 measures 13 amino acids from cysteine to phenylalanine. The entry retains the CDR3 DNA only, 39 bases that are in frame from base 1. At the junction V is shortened by 3 bases and J by 5 bases; bases outside the gene matches: 3. From a lookup of the germline V gene, CDR1 and CDR2 are SGHVS and FNYEAQ. Enrolling through a virtual design, the prospective study's participants ranged in age from roughly 18 to 100 years and lived across more than 20 United States geographic areas. To assign participants to cohorts, the prospective study relied on clinical history that participants themselves reported in a screening survey and a study questionnaire. Exposed participants had been in contact with someone with a PCR-confirmed or clinician-diagnosed COVID-19 case within 2 weeks of study entry. In the prospective study, whole blood, serum and a nasopharyngeal or oropharyngeal swab were collected from each participant by mobile phlebotomists. Participants in the prospective study had the option to provide additional blood draws and questionnaires over an approximately 2-month period. Before DNA extraction, blood samples from the prospective study were shipped at room temperature or frozen.

The source of this sequence is a woman aged 30 to 39 who had been exposed to COVID-19. Recombination connected TRBV7-6 to TRBJ1-1, with 7 bases aligning to TRBD1. The sequenced material came from PBMCs or T cells enriched from blood (not recorded which). The CDR3 region has the sequence CASSFDRVTEAFF. The DNA sequence follows: TGTGCCAGCAGCTTTGACAGGGTTACTGAAGCTTTCTTT.